This TCR beta chain was identified in a study of shared clonotypes between healthy human individuals. Study conclusions and caveats: Genetic and exposure-history diversity was limited by the few donors.

Clones were sequenced by immunoSEQ multiplex PCR, and TCRdb holds only the in-frame ones, with some missing. The sample holds about 600,000 clones, 95% to 98% seen once. From germline, CDR1 is MNHEY and CDR2 SVGAGI. Trimming took off 1 base at V and 0 bases at J, with 6 bases between the two ends. This CDR3 has 15 residues. A remark on this clone: The antigen is not known.

The specimen was naive CD4+ T cells sorted from blood. Subset defined: CD45RA+ positively selected. This clonotype was obtained from a woman aged 25 to 39 in good health. The V call is TRBV6-5, the J call TRBJ2-2; D not certain. CDR3 loop: CASSYWITNTGELFF. CDR3 in DNA: TGTGCCAGCAGTTACTGGATTACGAACACCGGGGAGCTGTTTTTT.